The entry below describes one T cell receptor (beta chain). The sample originates from a study of blood T cell repertoires in COVID-19. Turning to the study itself: The origin of the acute and convalescent COVID-19 samples was the United States, Italy and Spain. PBMCs, B-cell-depleted T cells, or T cells provided the cDNA or gDNA that made up the material.

Authors' methods: By means of reference gene primer amplification, nucleated cell counts were estimated. TCRdb's copy holds only in-frame clones and misses some; the assay was immunoSEQ multiplex PCR. The V and J calls and clone size come from that table; D and trimming were worked out from the DNA. The sample holds about 97,000 clones; 70% to 90% are singletons and the top ten take approximately 20%. Sequenced sample: peripheral blood. The sequence derives from a human donor in a cohort sampled during active COVID-19.

The CDR3 here is CASSYSEGGYEQYF. CDR3 coding DNA: TGTGCCAGCAGCTACTCGGAAGGAGGTTACGAGCAGTACTTC. The V and J genes are TRBV7-6 and TRBJ2-7; D is perhaps TRBD2 (5 bases). Trimming took off 4 bases at V and 4 bases at J, with 14 bases between the two ends. The CDR3 covers 14 residues. The V gene's germline CDR1 is SGHVS and CDR2 FNYEAQ.